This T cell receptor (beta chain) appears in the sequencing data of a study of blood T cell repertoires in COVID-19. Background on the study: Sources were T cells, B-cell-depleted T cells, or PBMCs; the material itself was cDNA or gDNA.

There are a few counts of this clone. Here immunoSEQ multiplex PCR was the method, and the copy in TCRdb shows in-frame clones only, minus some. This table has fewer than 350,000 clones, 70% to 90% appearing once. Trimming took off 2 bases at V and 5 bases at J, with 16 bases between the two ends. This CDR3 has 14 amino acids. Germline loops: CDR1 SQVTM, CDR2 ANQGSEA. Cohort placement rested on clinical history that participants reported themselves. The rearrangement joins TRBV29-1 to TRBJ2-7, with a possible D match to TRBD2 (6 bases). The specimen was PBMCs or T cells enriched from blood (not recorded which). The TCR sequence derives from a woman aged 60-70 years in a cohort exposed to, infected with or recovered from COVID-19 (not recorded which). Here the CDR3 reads CSVERLANTNEQYF. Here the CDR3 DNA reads TGCAGCGTTGAACGGCTAGCGAACACTAACGAGCAGTACTTC.